These 15 T cell receptor beta chains share one sample of origin, sequenced in a study of cytomegalovirus exposure and HLA in healthy donors. The PCR was carried out with 60 Vbeta primers and 13 Jbeta primers. TCRdb's table, derived via immunoSEQ multiplex PCR, lists solely in-frame clones and lacks some. The sample gives about 190,000 clones, about 89% of which show up once; roughly 1.3% is in the top ten. The sequencing input was PBMCs. These receptors were collected from a man aged 30 to 39 in good health and CMV-seronegative.

The chain links TRBV28 to TRBJ1-2; D is ambiguous. The CDR3 is 17 amino acids. Germline CDR1 reads MDHEN; CDR2 reads SYDVKM. V was pared by 4 bases and J by 2 bases, with 20 bases between. The CDR3 loop is CASSSSRAKDLNYGYTF. As DNA, the CDR3 is TGTGCCAGCAGTTCTAGCCGGGCTAAAGACCTCAACTATGGCTACACCTTC.

This chain uses TRBV19 with TRBJ1-2, with 7 bases aligning to TRBD1. V gave up 9 bases and J gave up 0 bases; unmatched junction bases: 10. Germline V gene data show CDR1 as LNHDA and CDR2 as SQIVND (reference sequence). The CDR3 runs 15 residues. CDR3 DNA: TGTGCCAGCCTACGAGGGACAGCCTCTAACTATGGCTACACCTTC. The encoded protein is CASLRGTASNYGYTF.

The V and J genes are TRBV5-6 and TRBJ2-7, with 11 nucleotides matching TRBD2. Per the germline V gene, CDR1 is SGHDT and CDR2 is YYEEEE. The CDR3 length is 14 residues. V shed 4 bases and J 11 bases; nucleotides not matched to a gene: 11. The chain's CDR3 is CASSEGLAVVVKYF. The DNA for the CDR3 is TGTGCCAGCAGCGAGGGACTAGCGGTAGTCGTAAAGTACTTC. Full variable domain (rest looked up from reference TRBV5-6 and TRBJ2-7): DAGVTQSPTHLIKTRGQQVTLRCSPKSGHDTVSWYQQALGQGPQFIFQYYEEEERQRGNFPDRFSGHQFPNYSSELNVNALLLGDSALYLCASSEGLAVVVKYFGPGTRLTVT.

This chain uses TRBV5-6 with TRBJ1-1; D unclear. Trimming shortened V by 4 bases and J by 0 bases, and 13 bases separated the two germline ends. Germline CDR1 is SGHDT and CDR2 is YYEEEE. The CDR3 covers 15 residues. The CDR3 is CASSQLSVMNTEAFF. The CDR3 nucleotides read TGTGCCAGCAGCCAACTATCCGTAATGAACACTGAAGCTTTCTTT.

The chain employs TRBV6-5 and TRBJ1-1; a weak D match, TRBD1 (6 bases). Germline V gene sequence: CDR1 MNHEY, CDR2 SVGAGI. The V end was cut by 4 bases, the J end by 4 bases, with 13 bases between. The length of the CDR3 is 14 residues. This chain's CDR3 is CASSSHRVATEAFF. CDR3 nucleotide sequence: TGTGCCAGCAGTTCTCACAGGGTCGCCACTGAAGCTTTCTTT.

CDR3 residues: CASTEREGVGEAFF. The DNA of the CDR3 is TGTGCCAGCACCGAGAGGGAGGGGGTCGGTGAAGCTTTCTTT. The rearrangement joins TRBV6-5 to TRBJ1-1; D may be TRBD1 (6 bases). From germline, CDR1 is MNHEY and CDR2 SVGAGI. V lost 7 bases and J lost 7, with 19 bases in between. The length of the CDR3 is 14 residues.

The chain is built from TRBV7-9 and TRBJ1-2; a possible D gene is TRBD1 (6 bases). The CDR3 runs to 16 residues. The germline V and J ends were trimmed by 2 bases and 6 bases, with 19 bases remaining between them. The germline CDR1 and CDR2 sequences are SEHNR and FQNEAQ (reference sequence). The CDR3 sequence is CASSLISRTELDGYTF. DNA of the CDR3: TGTGCCAGCAGCTTAATTTCCAGGACAGAACTAGATGGCTACACCTTC.

This clone appeared once. The V call is TRBV15, the J call TRBJ2-3; D not certain. The CDR3 extends over 14 amino acids. Germline CDR1 is LNHNV and CDR2 is YYDKDF (reference sequence). V dropped 6 bases and J dropped 2 bases, with 12 bases sitting between them. The DNA for the CDR3 is TGTGCCACCAGTTTGGTAGTCTTCACAGATACGCAGTATTTT. This encodes CATSLVVFTDTQYF.

This clone was found once. The chain links TRBV4-1 to TRBJ2-7; TRBD2 is a possible D gene (6 bases). CDR3 length: 15 amino acids. Germline V gene lookup returns CDR1 MGHRA and CDR2 YSYEKL. Trimming removed 4 bases at V and 5 bases at J, with 18 bases between. DNA of the CDR3: TGCGCCAGCAGCCCGCCGAGGAGGGAGCGCAACGAGCAGTACTTC. Amino acid sequence: CASSPPRRERNEQYF.

This chain connects TRBV18 to TRBJ2-7; no firm D call. The germline V and J ends were trimmed by 2 bases and 7 bases, with 9 bases remaining between them. The CDR3 spans 12 residues. Germline CDR1 and CDR2: KGHSH and LQKENI. For the CDR3, the DNA is TGTGCCAGCTCACCAGGGCAGCTAGAGCAGTACTTC. Translating it yields CASSPGQLEQYF.

CDR3 residues: CASSSGQGDSPLHF. The CDR3 DNA reads as TGTGCCAGCAGCTCCGGACAGGGGGATTCACCCCTCCACTTT. The gene calls are TRBV7-2 and TRBJ1-6; 10 nucleotides line up with TRBD1. From germline, CDR1 is SGHTA and CDR2 FQGNSA. With 4 bases clipped from V and 8 bases from J, the junction kept 2 bases outside the gene matches. CDR3 size: 14 residues.

This clone was counted a few times. The rearrangement joins TRBV27 to TRBJ2-4, with D uncertain. With 6 bases removed from V and 6 bases from J, the gap between germline ends came to 12 bases. CDR1 and CDR2 (germline): MNHEY, SMNVEV (reference sequence). The CDR3 covers 13 residues. The CDR3 reads CASSRNAGNIQYF. In nucleotides, the CDR3 is TGTGCCAGCAGCAGGAACGCCGGAAACATTCAGTACTTC.

The chain is built from TRBV27 and TRBJ2-2; possible D gene TRBD2, 6 bases. With 5 bases removed from V and 7 bases from J, the gap between germline ends came to 23 bases. CDR1 and CDR2 from the germline V gene are MNHEY and SMNVEV (reference sequence). The CDR3 loop spans 17 amino acids. The CDR3 DNA follows: TGTGCCAGCAGTCCCCCAATCCGGGGGTTTCCGGTCGGGGAGCTGTTTTTT. Protein sequence: CASSPPIRGFPVGELFF.

The V gene is TRBV18, the J gene TRBJ2-5, with 9 bases identical to TRBD2. The V gene end was trimmed by 0 bases and the J gene end by 2 bases; junction bases not matched to a gene: 4. Germline CDR1 and CDR2: KGHSH and LQKENI. The CDR3 is 16 amino acids. The CDR3 region has the DNA TGTGCCAGCTCACCACCTCATGCGGGGGGGCAAGAGACCCAGTACTTC. Its protein is CASSPPHAGGQETQYF.

This chain links TRBV5-1 with TRBJ2-7; the match to TRBD2 covers 9 bases. Trimming cost V 0 bases and J 6 bases; bases outside gene matches: 7. The germline V gene encodes CDR1 SGHRS and CDR2 YFSETQ. The CDR3 runs 15 residues. The CDR3 loop is CASSLVVSGSREQYF. CDR3 nucleotides: TGCGCCAGCAGCTTGGTTGTTAGCGGGAGCCGCGAGCAGTACTTC. Full variable domain (missing parts from reference TRBV5-1 and TRBJ2-7): KAGVTQTPRYLIKTRGQQVTLSCSPISGHRSVSWYQQTPGQGLQFLFEYFSETQRNKGNFPGRFSGRQFSNSRSEMNVSTLELGDSALYLCASSLVVSGSREQYFGPGTRLTVT.